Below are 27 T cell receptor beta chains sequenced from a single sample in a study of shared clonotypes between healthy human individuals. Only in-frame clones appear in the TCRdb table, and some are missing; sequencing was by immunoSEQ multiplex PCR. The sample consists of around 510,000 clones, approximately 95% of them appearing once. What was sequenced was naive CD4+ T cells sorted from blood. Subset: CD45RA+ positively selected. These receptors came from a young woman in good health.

The CDR3 coding sequence is TGCGCCAGCAGCCAAGATCGGGTTTCTACTAATGAAAAACTGTTTTTT. Amino acids: CASSQDRVSTNEKLFF. This sequence joins TRBV4-1 and TRBJ1-4; D uncertain. The V end lost 0 bases, the J end lost 2 bases, and 10 bases lay between the germline ends. The CDR3 extends over 16 amino acids. CDR1 is MGHRA, CDR2 YSYEKL, per germline.

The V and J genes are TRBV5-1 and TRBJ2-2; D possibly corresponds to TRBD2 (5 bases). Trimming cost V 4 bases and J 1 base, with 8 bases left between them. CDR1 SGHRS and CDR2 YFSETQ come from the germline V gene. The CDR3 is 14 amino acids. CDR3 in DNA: TGCGCCAGCAGCACCAGCGGGAACACCGGGGAGCTGTTTTTT. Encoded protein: CASSTSGNTGELFF.

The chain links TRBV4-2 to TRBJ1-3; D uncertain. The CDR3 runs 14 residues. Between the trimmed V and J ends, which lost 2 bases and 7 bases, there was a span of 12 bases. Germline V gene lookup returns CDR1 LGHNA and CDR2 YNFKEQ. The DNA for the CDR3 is TGTGCCAGCAGCCAACAAAGGACCTGGAACACCATATATTTT. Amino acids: CASSQQRTWNTIYF.

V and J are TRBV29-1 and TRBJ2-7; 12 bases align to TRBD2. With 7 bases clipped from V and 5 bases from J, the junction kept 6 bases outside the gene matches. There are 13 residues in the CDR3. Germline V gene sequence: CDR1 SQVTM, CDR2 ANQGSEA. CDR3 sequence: CSARLAGVHEQYF. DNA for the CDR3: TGCAGCGCCAGACTAGCGGGAGTGCACGAGCAGTACTTC.

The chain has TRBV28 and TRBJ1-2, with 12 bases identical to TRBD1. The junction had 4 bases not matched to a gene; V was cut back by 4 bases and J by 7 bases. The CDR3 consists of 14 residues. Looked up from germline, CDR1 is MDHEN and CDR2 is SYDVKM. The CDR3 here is CASSSGQGASGYTF. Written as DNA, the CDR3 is TGTGCCAGCAGTTCGGGACAGGGGGCTTCTGGCTACACCTTC.

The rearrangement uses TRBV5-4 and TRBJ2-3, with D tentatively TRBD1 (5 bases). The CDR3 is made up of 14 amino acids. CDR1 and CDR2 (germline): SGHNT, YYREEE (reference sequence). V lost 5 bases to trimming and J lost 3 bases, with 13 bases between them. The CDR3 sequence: CASSLQESTDTQYF. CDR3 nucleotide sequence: TGTGCCAGCAGTTTACAGGAGAGTACAGATACGCAGTATTTT.

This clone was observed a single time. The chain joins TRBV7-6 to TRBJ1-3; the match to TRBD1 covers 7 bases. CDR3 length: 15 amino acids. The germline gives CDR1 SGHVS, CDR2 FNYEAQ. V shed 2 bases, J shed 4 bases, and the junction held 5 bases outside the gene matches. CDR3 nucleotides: TGTGCCAGCAGCTTAAGAACAGGGGTCGGAAACACCATATATTTT. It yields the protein CASSLRTGVGNTIYF. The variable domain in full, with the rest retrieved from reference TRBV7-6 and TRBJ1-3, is GAGVSQSPRYKVTKRGQDVALRCDPISGHVSLYWYRQALGQGPEFLTYFNYEAQQDKSGLPNDRFSAERPEGSISTLTIQRTEQRDSAMYRCASSLRTGVGNTIYFGEGSWLTVV.

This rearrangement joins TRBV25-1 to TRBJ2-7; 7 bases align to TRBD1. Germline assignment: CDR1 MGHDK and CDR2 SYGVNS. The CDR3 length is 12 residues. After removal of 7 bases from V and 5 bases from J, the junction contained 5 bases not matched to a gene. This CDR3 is CASTNQGDEQYF. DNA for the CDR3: TGTGCCAGCACCAACCAGGGGGACGAGCAGTACTTC.

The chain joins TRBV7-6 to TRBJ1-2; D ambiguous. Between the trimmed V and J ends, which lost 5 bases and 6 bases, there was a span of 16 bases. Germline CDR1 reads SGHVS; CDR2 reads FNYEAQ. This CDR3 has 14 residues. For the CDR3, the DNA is TGTGCCAGCAGCAACCCCGGGCAGAGGGATGGCTACACCTTC. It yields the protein CASSNPGQRDGYTF.

CDR3 amino acids: CAWSAPGTLYNEQFF. DNA of the CDR3: TGTGCCTGGAGTGCCCCCGGGACACTGTACAATGAGCAGTTCTTC. The chain couples TRBV30 to TRBJ2-1, with a tentative D call TRBD1 (6 bases). V dropped 1 base and J dropped 4 bases, with 14 bases sitting between them. CDR1 and CDR2 (germline): GTSNPN, SVGIG (reference sequence). CDR3 length: 15 amino acids.

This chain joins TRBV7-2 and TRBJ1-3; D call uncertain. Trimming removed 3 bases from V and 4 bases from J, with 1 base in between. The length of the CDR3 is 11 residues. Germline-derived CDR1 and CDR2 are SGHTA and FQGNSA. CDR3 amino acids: CASSFGNTIYF. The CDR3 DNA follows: TGTGCCAGCAGCTTCGGAAACACCATATATTTT.

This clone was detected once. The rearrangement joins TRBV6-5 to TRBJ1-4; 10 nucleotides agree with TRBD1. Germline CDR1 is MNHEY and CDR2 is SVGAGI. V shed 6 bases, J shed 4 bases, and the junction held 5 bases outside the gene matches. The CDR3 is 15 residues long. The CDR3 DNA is TGTGCCAGCAGCCGGACAGGGGGGGATAATGAAAAACTGTTTTTT. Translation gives CASSRTGGDNEKLFF.

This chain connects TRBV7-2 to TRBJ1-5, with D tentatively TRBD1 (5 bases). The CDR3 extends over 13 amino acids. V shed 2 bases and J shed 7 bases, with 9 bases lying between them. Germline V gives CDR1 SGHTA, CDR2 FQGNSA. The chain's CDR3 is CASSLRGEQPQHF. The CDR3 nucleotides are TGTGCCAGCAGCTTAAGAGGGGAACAGCCCCAGCATTTT.

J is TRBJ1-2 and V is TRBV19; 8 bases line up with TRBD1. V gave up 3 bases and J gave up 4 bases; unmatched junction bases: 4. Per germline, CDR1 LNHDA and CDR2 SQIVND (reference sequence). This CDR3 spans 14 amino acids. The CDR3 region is CASSIGQGIYGYTF. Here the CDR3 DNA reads TGTGCCAGTAGTATCGGACAGGGAATCTATGGCTACACCTTC.

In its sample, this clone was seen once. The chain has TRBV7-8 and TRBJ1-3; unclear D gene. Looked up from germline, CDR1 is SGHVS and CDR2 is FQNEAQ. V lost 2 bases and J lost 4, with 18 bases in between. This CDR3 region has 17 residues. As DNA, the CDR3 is TGTGCCAGCAGCTTATGGTTCGCCGGGGAACGCGGAAACACCATATATTTT. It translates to CASSLWFAGERGNTIYF.

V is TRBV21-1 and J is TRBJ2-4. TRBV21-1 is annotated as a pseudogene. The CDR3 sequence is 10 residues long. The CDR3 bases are TGTGACAGGGTGGGAAACATTCAGTACTTC. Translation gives CDRVGNIQYF.

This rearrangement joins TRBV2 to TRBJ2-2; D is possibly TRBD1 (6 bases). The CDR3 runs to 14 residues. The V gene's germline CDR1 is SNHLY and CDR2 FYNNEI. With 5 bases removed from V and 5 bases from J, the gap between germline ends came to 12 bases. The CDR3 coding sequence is TGTGCCAGCAGTCTCGAACAGGGAACCGGGGAGCTGTTTTTT. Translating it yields CASSLEQGTGELFF.

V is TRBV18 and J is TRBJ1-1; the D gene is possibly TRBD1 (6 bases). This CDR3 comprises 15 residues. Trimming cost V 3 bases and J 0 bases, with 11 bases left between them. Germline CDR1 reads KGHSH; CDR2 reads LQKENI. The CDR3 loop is CASSPHRDLNTEAFF. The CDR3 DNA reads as TGTGCCAGCTCACCGCACAGGGACCTGAACACTGAAGCTTTCTTT.

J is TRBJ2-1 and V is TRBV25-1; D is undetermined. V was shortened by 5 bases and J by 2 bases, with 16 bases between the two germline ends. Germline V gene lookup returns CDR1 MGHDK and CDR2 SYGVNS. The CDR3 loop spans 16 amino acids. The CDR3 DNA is TGTGCCAGCAGTCTCTCGCCTAGTCCCCCCTACAATGAGCAGTTCTTC. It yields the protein CASSLSPSPPYNEQFF.

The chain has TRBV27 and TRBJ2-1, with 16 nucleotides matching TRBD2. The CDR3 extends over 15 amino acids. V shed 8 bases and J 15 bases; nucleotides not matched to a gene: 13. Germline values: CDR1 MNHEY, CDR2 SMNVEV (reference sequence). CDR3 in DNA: TGTGCCAGCGGCGAAGAGGGACTAGCGGGAGGGCCGGCGTTCTTC. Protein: CASGEEGLAGGPAFF.

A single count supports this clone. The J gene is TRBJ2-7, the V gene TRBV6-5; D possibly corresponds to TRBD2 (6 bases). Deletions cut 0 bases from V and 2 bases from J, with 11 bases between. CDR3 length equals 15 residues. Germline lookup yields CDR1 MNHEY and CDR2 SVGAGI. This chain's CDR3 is CASSYSWGEAYEQYF. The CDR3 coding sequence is TGTGCCAGCAGTTACTCCTGGGGGGAAGCCTACGAGCAGTACTTC.

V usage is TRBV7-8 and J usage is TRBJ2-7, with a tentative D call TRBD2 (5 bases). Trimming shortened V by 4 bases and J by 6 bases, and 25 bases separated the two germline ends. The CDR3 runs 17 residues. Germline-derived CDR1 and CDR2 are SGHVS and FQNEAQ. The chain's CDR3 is CASSSLKRVSLLGEQYF. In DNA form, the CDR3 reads TGTGCCAGCAGCTCCCTGAAGAGGGTGTCCCTATTGGGCGAGCAGTACTTC.

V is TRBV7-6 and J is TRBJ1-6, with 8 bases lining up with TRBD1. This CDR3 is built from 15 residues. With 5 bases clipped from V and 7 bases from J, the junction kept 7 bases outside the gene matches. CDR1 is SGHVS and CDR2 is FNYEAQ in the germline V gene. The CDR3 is CASSPTGGGNSPLHF. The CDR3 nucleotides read TGTGCCAGCAGCCCTACAGGGGGTGGAAATTCACCCCTCCACTTT.

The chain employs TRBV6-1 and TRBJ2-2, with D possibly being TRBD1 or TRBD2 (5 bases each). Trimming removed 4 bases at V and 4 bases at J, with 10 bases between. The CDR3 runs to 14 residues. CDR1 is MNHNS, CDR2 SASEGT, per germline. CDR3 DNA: TGTGCCAGCAGTGTTGGGGGTAGCACCGGGGAGCTGTTTTTT. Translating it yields CASSVGGSTGELFF.

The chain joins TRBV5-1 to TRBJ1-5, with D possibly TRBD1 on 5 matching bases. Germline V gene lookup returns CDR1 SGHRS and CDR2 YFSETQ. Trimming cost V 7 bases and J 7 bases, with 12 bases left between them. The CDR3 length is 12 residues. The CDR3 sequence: CASPSWGQPQHF. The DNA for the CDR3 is TGCGCCAGCCCTTCATGGGGGCAGCCCCAGCATTTT.

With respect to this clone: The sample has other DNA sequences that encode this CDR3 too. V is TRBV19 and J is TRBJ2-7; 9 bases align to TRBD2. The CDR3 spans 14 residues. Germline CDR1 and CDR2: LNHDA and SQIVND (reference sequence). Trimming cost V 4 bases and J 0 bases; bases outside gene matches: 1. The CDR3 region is CASSSSGSSYEQYF. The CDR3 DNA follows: TGTGCCAGTAGTAGTAGCGGGAGCTCCTACGAGCAGTACTTC.

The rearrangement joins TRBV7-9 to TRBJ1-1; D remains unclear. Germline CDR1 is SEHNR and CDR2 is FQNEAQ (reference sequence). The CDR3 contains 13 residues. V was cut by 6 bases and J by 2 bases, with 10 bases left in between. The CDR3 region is CASRRALNTEAFF. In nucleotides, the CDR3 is TGTGCCAGCAGGCGGGCGTTAAACACTGAAGCTTTCTTT.